Below, 25 T cell receptor beta chains from the same sample are listed, as sequenced in a study of blood T cell repertoires in COVID-19. Assay used: immunoSEQ multiplex PCR; TCRdb lists only in-frame clones, some missing. The sample contains roughly 150,000 clones, 84% of which appear only once. Input material: peripheral blood. All receptors derive from a man between 65 and 85 years old with active or convalescent COVID-19.

The chain couples TRBV7-9 to TRBJ2-7; a possible D gene is TRBD2 (6 bases). Germline loops: CDR1 SEHNR, CDR2 FQNEAQ (reference sequence). V was shortened by 3 bases and J by 3 bases, with 15 bases between the two germline ends. The CDR3 sequence is 15 residues long. CDR3 sequence: CASSLWGGPIYEQYF. CDR3 coding DNA: TGTGCCAGCAGCTTGTGGGGAGGTCCTATCTACGAGCAGTACTTC.

The genes are TRBV27 and TRBJ1-4; D ambiguous. Germline CDR1 reads MNHEY; CDR2 reads SMNVEV (reference sequence). The length of the CDR3 is 15 residues. V shed 8 bases and J shed 0 bases, with 13 bases lying between them. In DNA form, the CDR3 reads TGTGCCAGCGCTTCCCACGGTGCAACTAATGAAAAACTGTTTTTT. Its translation is CASASHGATNEKLFF. The complete variable domain, with remaining parts taken from reference TRBV27 and TRBJ1-4, reads EAQVTQNPRYLITVTGKKLTVTCSQNMNHEYMSWYRQDPGLGLRQIYYSMNVEVTDKGDVPEGYKVSRKEKRNFPLILESPSPNQTSLYFCASASHGATNEKLFFGSGTQLSVL.

This clone came up once. The V call is TRBV2, the J call TRBJ1-2, with TRBD1 matching over 7 bases. Trimming took 7 bases from V and 3 from J; bases not matched to a gene: 8. In germline, CDR1 is SNHLY, CDR2 FYNNEI. This CDR3 region has 14 residues. CDR3 loop: CASTLGQAHYGYTF. The CDR3, as DNA: TGTGCCAGCACCTTAGGACAGGCTCACTATGGCTACACCTTC. Full variable domain (missing parts from reference TRBV2 and TRBJ1-2): EPEVTQTPSHQVTQMGQEVILRCVPISNHLYFYWYRQILGQKVEFLVSFYNNEISEKSEIFDDQFSVERPDGSNFTLKIRSTKLEDSAMYFCASTLGQAHYGYTFGSGTRLTVV.

The J gene is TRBJ1-5, the V gene TRBV19; 7 bases are a match to TRBD1. The CDR3 covers 15 residues. The junction had 6 bases not matched to a gene; V was cut back by 7 bases and J by 0 bases. Germline V gives CDR1 LNHDA, CDR2 SQIVND (reference sequence). DNA of the CDR3: TGTGCCAGTAAGGACAGGAGCTATAGCAATCAGCCCCAGCATTTT. This translates into CASKDRSYSNQPQHF.

V usage is TRBV19 and J usage is TRBJ1-5, with TRBD1 as a possible D gene (5 bases). V lost 7 bases to trimming and J lost 0 bases, with 13 bases between them. The CDR3 runs 15 residues. CDR1 LNHDA and CDR2 SQIVND come from the germline V gene (reference sequence). DNA for the CDR3: TGTGCCAGTACTGGGGGGAGACATAGCAATCAGCCCCAGCATTTT. Protein: CASTGGRHSNQPQHF.

The chain recombines TRBV4-3 with TRBJ2-6; 8 nucleotides align to TRBD1. CDR1 and CDR2 (germline): LGHNA, YSLEER. After removal of 0 bases from V and 0 bases from J, the junction contained 10 bases not matched to a gene. The CDR3 is made up of 20 amino acids. DNA of the CDR3: TGCGCCAGCAGCCAAGATTTTTTCAGGGGGCCTCTCTCTGGGGCCAACGTCCTGACTTTC. Its translation is CASSQDFFRGPLSGANVLTF.

The V and J genes are TRBV5-4 and TRBJ1-1, with D possibly TRBD1 on 5 matching bases. The CDR3 is 14 residues long. V was pared by 4 bases and J by 3 bases, with 13 bases between. Germline CDR1 reads SGHNT; CDR2 reads YYREEE (reference sequence). The CDR3 coding sequence is TGTGCCAGCAGCCCCTTGGCGGGGGACACTGAAGCTTTCTTT. It is translated as CASSPLAGDTEAFF. The full variable domain, completed using reference TRBV5-4 and TRBJ1-1, is ETGVTQSPTHLIKTRGQQVTLRCSSQSGHNTVSWYQQALGQGPQFIFQYYREEENGRGNFPPRFSGLQFPNYSSELNVNALELDDSALYLCASSPLAGDTEAFFGQGTRLTVV.

This chain connects TRBV5-1 to TRBJ2-1, with 11 bases fitting TRBD2. After removal of 6 bases from V and 4 bases from J, the junction contained 6 bases not matched to a gene. The CDR3 is made up of 15 amino acids. Per germline, CDR1 SGHRS and CDR2 YFSETQ. The CDR3, as DNA: TGCGCCAGCATTAGCGGGGGGGAACTATACAATGAGCAGTTCTTC. This encodes CASISGGELYNEQFF. Combining the CDR3 with reference TRBV5-1 and TRBJ2-1 gives the whole variable domain KAGVTQTPRYLIKTRGQQVTLSCSPISGHRSVSWYQQTPGQGLQFLFEYFSETQRNKGNFPGRFSGRQFSNSRSEMNVSTLELGDSALYLCASISGGELYNEQFFGPGTRLTVL.

This sequence joins TRBV2 and TRBJ2-4; 8 bases map to TRBD1. This CDR3 has 13 residues. The germline gives CDR1 SNHLY, CDR2 FYNNEI. V lost 8 bases, J lost 5 bases, and 5 bases stayed unmatched. The CDR3 DNA reads TGTGCCAGCCGCAGGGGGCGCGAAAACATTCAGTACTTC. Its translation: CASRRGRENIQYF.

The J gene is TRBJ1-5, the V gene TRBV7-2; 10 bases map to TRBD1. The CDR3 covers 15 residues. With V trimmed by 5 bases and J by 6 bases, 7 bases remained unmatched. Germline V gene data show CDR1 as SGHTA and CDR2 as FQGNSA. This CDR3 reads CASSPDRGRIQPQHF. Here the CDR3 DNA reads TGTGCCAGCAGCCCTGACAGGGGGCGCATTCAGCCCCAGCATTTT.

The CDR3 DNA reads TGTGCCAGCAGGCTGGGAGGAGCCAGCAATCAGCCCCAGCATTTT. Translation: CASRLGGASNQPQHF. The chain links TRBV28 to TRBJ1-5, with D uncertain. The CDR3 sequence is 15 residues long. CDR1 and CDR2 from the germline V gene are MDHEN and SYDVKM. Deletions cut 6 bases from V and 1 base from J, with 13 bases between.

The chain carries TRBV4-3 and TRBJ2-3; 14 nucleotides agree with TRBD2. The germline V gene encodes CDR1 LGHNA and CDR2 YSLEER. With 0 bases clipped from V and 0 bases from J, the junction kept 2 bases outside the gene matches. The CDR3 covers 18 residues. CDR3 sequence reads: CASSQDGTSGGSTDTQYF. In nucleotides, the CDR3 is TGCGCCAGCAGCCAAGACGGGACTAGCGGGGGCAGCACAGATACGCAGTATTTT.

The chain employs TRBV6-5 and TRBJ2-2; the D gene is possibly TRBD1 (6 bases). This CDR3 is built from 16 residues. With 0 bases removed from V and 1 base from J, the gap between germline ends came to 9 bases. Germline V gives CDR1 MNHEY, CDR2 SVGAGI. The CDR3 DNA follows: TGTGCCAGCAGTTACTCGATGGGACAGAACACCGGGGAGCTGTTTTTT. As protein: CASSYSMGQNTGELFF.

The rearrangement links TRBV6-5 to TRBJ1-6; 8 bases align to TRBD1. Germline V gene sequence: CDR1 MNHEY, CDR2 SVGAGI. V gave up 2 bases and J gave up 11 bases; unmatched junction bases: 8. The CDR3 length is 15 residues. The CDR3 loop reads CASSYVRTGNTPLHF. CDR3 in DNA: TGTGCCAGCAGTTACGTCAGGACAGGGAATACACCCCTCCACTTT.

On this clone: Other nucleotide sequences from this sample produce the same CDR3. This chain links TRBV11-2 with TRBJ2-5, with 7 bases aligning to TRBD1. Per the germline V gene, CDR1 is SGHAT and CDR2 is FQNNGV. J lost 0 bases, V lost 5 bases, and 3 bases had no gene match. The CDR3 extends over 14 amino acids. CDR3 sequence (DNA): TGTGCCAGCAGCCTACAGGGGCACCAAGAGACCCAGTACTTC. Translating it yields CASSLQGHQETQYF. The entire variable domain, with the rest obtained from reference TRBV11-2 and TRBJ2-5, is as follows: EAGVAQSPRYKIIEKRQSVAFWCNPISGHATLYWYQQILGQGPKLLIQFQNNGVVDDSQLPKDRFSAERLKGVDSTLKIQPAKLEDSAVYLCASSLQGHQETQYFGPGTRLLVL.

The rearrangement joins TRBV29-1 to TRBJ2-3; possible D gene TRBD1, 7 bases. V shed 2 bases and J shed 1 base, with 16 bases lying between them. Germline V gene data show CDR1 as SQVTM and CDR2 as ANQGSEA. The CDR3 contains 16 residues. CDR3 region: CSVESGGGGRTDTQYF. CDR3 coding DNA: TGCAGCGTTGAAAGTGGAGGGGGCGGGCGCACAGATACGCAGTATTTT.

The rearrangement uses TRBV11-3 and TRBJ2-3; 8 bases agree with TRBD1. With 5 bases clipped from V and 6 bases from J, the junction kept 7 bases outside the gene matches. Germline V gene data show CDR1 as SGHNT and CDR2 as YENEEA. The CDR3 covers 14 residues. The CDR3 nucleotides read TGTGCCAGCAGCCCTGGACAGGGAGGTGATACGCAGTATTTT. Amino acids: CASSPGQGGDTQYF.

Written as DNA, the CDR3 is TGTGCCAGCAGTGAAACCACAGGGGGCCACACTGAAGCTTTCTTT. This sequence encodes CASSETTGGHTEAFF. The chain couples TRBV28 to TRBJ1-1; TRBD1 matches 9 bases. The CDR3 length is 15 residues. CDR1 and CDR2 from the germline V gene are MDHEN and SYDVKM. The V segment lost 5 bases and the J segment 3 bases; nucleotides outside the gene matches: 7.

The J gene is TRBJ1-6, the V gene TRBV20-1; TRBD1 might be the D (5 bases). The CDR3 contains 14 residues. V lost 3 bases, J lost 7 bases, and 13 bases lay in between. The V gene's germline CDR1 is DFQATT and CDR2 SNEGSKA (reference sequence). CDR3 sequence reads: CSASQQAGNSPLHF. In DNA form, the CDR3 reads TGCAGTGCTAGTCAACAGGCTGGAAATTCACCCCTCCACTTT.

This chain joins TRBV7-7 and TRBJ2-5, with D unclear. This CDR3 has 14 residues. V lost 3 bases, J lost 1 base, and 9 bases lay in between. CDR1 and CDR2 from the germline V gene are SSHAT and FNYEAQ (reference sequence). This CDR3 reads CASSLTTGQETQYF. CDR3 nucleotide sequence: TGTGCCAGCAGCTTGACGACGGGCCAAGAGACCCAGTACTTC.

A single count supports this clone. The chain is built from TRBV28 and TRBJ2-2, with D unresolved. Trimming took off 1 base at V and 6 bases at J, with 6 bases between the two ends. Germline loops: CDR1 MDHEN, CDR2 SYDVKM. CDR3 length: 13 residues. CDR3 sequence (DNA): TGTGCCAGCAGTTTATTGGCCCCCGGGGAGCTGTTTTTT. Amino acid sequence: CASSLLAPGELFF.

The chain links TRBV27 to TRBJ2-3; weak D call: TRBD2 (6 bases). V dropped 6 bases and J dropped 6 bases, with 19 bases sitting between them. The germline gives CDR1 MNHEY, CDR2 SMNVEV (reference sequence). The CDR3 is 15 amino acids. CDR3 protein: CASRSPGSRFDTQYF. CDR3 in DNA: TGTGCCAGCAGATCTCCCGGGAGTAGGTTCGATACGCAGTATTTT.

The J gene is TRBJ2-1, the V gene TRBV28; 10 nucleotides agree with TRBD2. Per germline, CDR1 MDHEN and CDR2 SYDVKM. The CDR3 sequence is 16 residues long. After removal of 5 bases from V and 0 bases from J, the junction contained 4 bases not matched to a gene. CDR3 nucleotides: TGTGCCAGCAGTCCTAGCGGGAGAGGCTCCTACAATGAGCAGTTCTTC. Its protein product is CASSPSGRGSYNEQFF.

The chain is built from TRBV19 and TRBJ1-1; possible D gene TRBD1, 5 bases. The CDR3 has 14 residues. With 6 bases removed from V and 5 bases from J, the gap between germline ends came to 16 bases. In germline, CDR1 is LNHDA, CDR2 SQIVND (reference sequence). This CDR3 reads CASSRLGLGTEAFF. CDR3 bases: TGTGCCAGTAGCCGGTTGGGACTGGGGACTGAAGCTTTCTTT. The whole variable domain, remainder taken from reference TRBV19 and TRBJ1-1, is DGGITQSPKYLFRKEGQNVTLSCEQNLNHDAMYWYRQDPGQGLRLIYYSQIVNDFQKGDIAEGYSVSREKKESFPLTVTSAQKNPTAFYLCASSRLGLGTEAFFGQGTRLTVV.

The CDR3: CASSLAGAGTDTQYF. The CDR3 DNA follows: TGTGCCAGCAGCTTAGCGGGGGCGGGAACAGATACGCAGTATTTT. The genes are TRBV7-3 and TRBJ2-3; TRBD2 is a possible D gene (7 bases). Germline-derived CDR1 and CDR2 are SGHTA and FQGTGA. CDR3 length: 15 residues. Trimming took off 2 bases at V and 3 bases at J, with 12 bases between the two ends.